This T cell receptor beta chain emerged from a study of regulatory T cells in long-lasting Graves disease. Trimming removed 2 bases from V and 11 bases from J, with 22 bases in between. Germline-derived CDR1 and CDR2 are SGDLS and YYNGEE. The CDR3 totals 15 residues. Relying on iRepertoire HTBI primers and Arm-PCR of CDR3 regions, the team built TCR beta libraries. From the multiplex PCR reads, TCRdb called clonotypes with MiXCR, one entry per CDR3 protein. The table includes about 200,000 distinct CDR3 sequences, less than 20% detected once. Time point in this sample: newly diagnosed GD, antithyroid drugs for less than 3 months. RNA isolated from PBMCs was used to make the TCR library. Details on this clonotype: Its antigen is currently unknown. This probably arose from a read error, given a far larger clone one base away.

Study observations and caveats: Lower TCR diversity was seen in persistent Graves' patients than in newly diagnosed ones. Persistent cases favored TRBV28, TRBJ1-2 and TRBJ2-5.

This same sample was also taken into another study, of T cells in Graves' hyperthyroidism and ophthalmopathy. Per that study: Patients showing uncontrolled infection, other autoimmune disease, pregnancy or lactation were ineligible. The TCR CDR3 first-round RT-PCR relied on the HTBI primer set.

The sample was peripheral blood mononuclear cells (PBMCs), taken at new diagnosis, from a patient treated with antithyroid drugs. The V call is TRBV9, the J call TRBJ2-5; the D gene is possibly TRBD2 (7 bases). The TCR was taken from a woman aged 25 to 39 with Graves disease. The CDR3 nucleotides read TGTGCCAGCAGCGTCGGGGGGCCAACCTACAATGAGCAGTACTTC. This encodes CASSVGGPTYNEQYF.